The rows below give T cell receptor beta chains drawn from one sample of a study of T cell responses to AZD1222 COVID-19 vaccine. Sequencing used immunoSEQ multiplex PCR; TCRdb keeps in-frame clones, though not all of them. The table includes about 120,000 clones, about 92% detected once. The sample consisted of peripheral blood, taken on day 0 of AZD1222 vaccination. These receptors originate from an adult in good health. The CDR3 runs from the conserved cysteine through the conserved F or W. Each record gives: V gene, J gene, clone size, D gene, CDR3 protein, CDR3 DNA. The D gene is left open where the match is weak. Where a row states a size, it is once, few, many or the class of an expanded clone; other rows omit it.

v_call: TRBV29-1
j_call: TRBJ1-1
clone_size: -
d_call: -
cdr3_aa: CSGGLTELNTEAFF
cdr3_nt: TGCAGCGGGGGGCTGACAGAGTTGAACACTGAAGCTTTCTTT

v_call: TRBV7-6
j_call: TRBJ2-1
clone_size: -
d_call: -
cdr3_aa: CASSDRAGSRYNEQFF
cdr3_nt: TGTGCCAGCAGCGACCGGGCCGGGAGTCGCTACAATGAGCAGTTCTTC

v_call: TRBV12-3/TRBV12-4
j_call: TRBJ1-6
clone_size: -
d_call: -
cdr3_aa: CASTMGLRPLHF
cdr3_nt: TGTGCCAGCACCATGGGCCTGCGTCCCCTCCACTTT

v_call: TRBV4-2
j_call: TRBJ2-2
clone_size: -
d_call: TRBD2
cdr3_aa: CASSPDGLAEAGELFF
cdr3_nt: TGTGCCAGCAGCCCAGATGGGCTAGCGGAGGCCGGGGAGCTGTTTTTT

v_call: TRBV20-1
j_call: TRBJ1-1
clone_size: -
d_call: -
cdr3_aa: CSAGRATEAFF
cdr3_nt: TGCAGTGCGGGCAGGGCCACTGAAGCTTTCTTT

v_call: TRBV7-9
j_call: TRBJ2-3
clone_size: once
d_call: -
cdr3_aa: CASSLDETDTQYF
cdr3_nt: TGTGCCAGCAGCTTAGACGAGACAGATACGCAGTATTTT

v_call: TRBV10-3
j_call: TRBJ1-5
clone_size: -
d_call: -
cdr3_aa: CAISRTDSNQPQHF
cdr3_nt: TGTGCCATCAGCCGGACAGATAGCAATCAGCCCCAGCATTTT

v_call: TRBV28
j_call: TRBJ1-5
clone_size: -
d_call: -
cdr3_aa: CTSTGTRNQPQHF
cdr3_nt: TGTACCTCCACGGGGACACGGAATCAGCCCCAGCATTTT

v_call: TRBV5-6
j_call: TRBJ1-6
clone_size: -
d_call: -
cdr3_aa: CASSFFQGSSPLHF
cdr3_nt: TGTGCCAGCAGCTTTTTTCAGGGGTCCTCACCCCTCCACTTT

v_call: TRBV6-5
j_call: TRBJ2-1
clone_size: -
d_call: -
cdr3_aa: CASSYSGNNEQFF
cdr3_nt: TGTGCCAGCAGTTATAGCGGCAACAATGAGCAGTTCTTC

v_call: TRBV6-5
j_call: TRBJ1-1
clone_size: -
d_call: -
cdr3_aa: CASKKGEVNTEAFF
cdr3_nt: TGTGCCAGCAAAAAAGGGGAGGTGAACACTGAAGCTTTCTTT

v_call: TRBV24-1
j_call: TRBJ2-1
clone_size: -
d_call: TRBD1
cdr3_aa: CATSDRGQGRTYNEQFF
cdr3_nt: TGTGCCACCAGTGATAGGGGACAGGGTAGAACCTACAATGAGCAGTTCTTC

v_call: TRBV28
j_call: TRBJ1-2
clone_size: -
d_call: -
cdr3_aa: CASSFDLGYGYTF
cdr3_nt: TGTGCCAGCAGTTTCGACCTTGGCTATGGCTACACCTTC

v_call: TRBV28
j_call: TRBJ1-5
clone_size: -
d_call: TRBD1
cdr3_aa: CASSLHATGGTQHF
cdr3_nt: TGTGCCAGCAGTTTACACGCCACAGGGGGGACCCAGCATTTT

v_call: TRBV9
j_call: TRBJ1-3
clone_size: -
d_call: -
cdr3_aa: CASSEWAGGNTIYF
cdr3_nt: TGTGCCAGCAGCGAGTGGGCGGGAGGAAACACCATATATTTT

v_call: TRBV11-2
j_call: TRBJ2-3
clone_size: once
d_call: TRBD1
cdr3_aa: CASSFTGVADTQYF
cdr3_nt: TGTGCCAGCAGCTTTACAGGGGTCGCAGATACGCAGTATTTT

v_call: TRBV19
j_call: TRBJ1-1
clone_size: -
d_call: -
cdr3_aa: CASSRGGNSEAFF
cdr3_nt: TGTGCCAGTAGTAGGGGGGGGAATTCTGAAGCTTTCTTT

v_call: TRBV24-1
j_call: TRBJ1-2
clone_size: -
d_call: -
cdr3_aa: CATSDLTANYGYTF
cdr3_nt: TGTGCCACCAGTGACCTAACCGCTAACTATGGCTACACCTTC

v_call: TRBV30
j_call: TRBJ2-2
clone_size: -
d_call: -
cdr3_aa: CAWSGVAAQWKANTGELFF
cdr3_nt: TGTGCCTGGAGTGGGGTGGCAGCCCAATGGAAAGCGAACACCGGGGAGCTGTTTTTT

v_call: TRBV30
j_call: TRBJ1-5
clone_size: -
d_call: -
cdr3_aa: CAWTPGRIFAQPQHF
cdr3_nt: TGTGCCTGGACCCCGGGACGGATCTTCGCTCAGCCCCAGCATTTT

v_call: TRBV7-3
j_call: TRBJ2-5
clone_size: -
d_call: -
cdr3_aa: CASSADQETQYF
cdr3_nt: TGTGCCAGCAGCGCCGACCAAGAGACCCAGTACTTC

v_call: TRBV4-1
j_call: TRBJ2-2
clone_size: -
d_call: -
cdr3_aa: CASSHPVGPGELFF
cdr3_nt: TGCGCCAGCAGCCACCCGGTGGGACCCGGGGAGCTGTTTTTT

v_call: TRBV28
j_call: TRBJ1-1
clone_size: once
d_call: TRBD1
cdr3_aa: CASSPIAYRGGAFF
cdr3_nt: TGTGCCAGCAGCCCCATTGCATACAGGGGGGGAGCTTTCTTT

v_call: TRBV7-2
j_call: TRBJ2-7
clone_size: -
d_call: -
cdr3_aa: CASSHRDGSYEQYF
cdr3_nt: TGTGCCAGCAGCCACCGGGACGGATCCTACGAGCAGTACTTC

v_call: TRBV28
j_call: TRBJ1-5
clone_size: -
d_call: -
cdr3_aa: CASRRTEPQHF
cdr3_nt: TGTGCCAGCAGGCGAACCGAGCCCCAGCATTTT

v_call: TRBV5-1
j_call: TRBJ2-1
clone_size: -
d_call: -
cdr3_aa: CASSPPRTVSYNEQFF
cdr3_nt: TGCGCCAGCAGCCCCCCTCGGACAGTCTCCTACAATGAGCAGTTCTTC

v_call: TRBV27
j_call: TRBJ1-6
clone_size: -
d_call: -
cdr3_aa: CASSGKTASSYNSPLHF
cdr3_nt: TGTGCCAGCAGTGGCAAGACAGCGAGCTCCTATAATTCACCCCTCCACTTT

v_call: TRBV19
j_call: TRBJ2-2
clone_size: -
d_call: -
cdr3_aa: CASSIDLEGIDTGELFF
cdr3_nt: TGTGCCAGTAGTATAGATCTTGAGGGAATAGACACCGGGGAGCTGTTTTTT

v_call: TRBV7-8
j_call: TRBJ2-7
clone_size: once
d_call: -
cdr3_aa: CASSLSATSYEQYF
cdr3_nt: TGTGCCAGCAGCTTATCAGCGACCTCCTACGAGCAGTACTTC

v_call: TRBV29-1
j_call: TRBJ1-3
clone_size: -
d_call: TRBD1
cdr3_aa: CSVGQGTSGNTIYF
cdr3_nt: TGCAGCGTCGGACAGGGAACCTCTGGAAACACCATATATTTT

v_call: TRBV6-5
j_call: TRBJ2-7
clone_size: -
d_call: -
cdr3_aa: CASSHRGSAPYEQYF
cdr3_nt: TGTGCCAGCAGTCACCGGGGGTCAGCCCCCTACGAGCAGTACTTC

v_call: TRBV28
j_call: TRBJ1-2
clone_size: -
d_call: -
cdr3_aa: CASSPRGYGYTF
cdr3_nt: TGTGCCAGCAGTCCCCGGGGTTACGGCTACACCTTC

v_call: TRBV21-1
j_call: TRBJ1-3
clone_size: -
d_call: -
cdr3_aa: CASSGQSGNTIYF
cdr3_nt: TGTGCCAGCAGCGGACAGAGTGGAAACACCATATATTTT

v_call: TRBV3-1/TRBV3-2
j_call: TRBJ1-6
clone_size: -
d_call: -
cdr3_aa: CASSHGGVGNSPLHF
cdr3_nt: TGTGCCAGCAGCCACGGGGGGGTCGGTAATTCACCCCTCCACTTT

v_call: TRBV3-1/TRBV3-2
j_call: TRBJ2-7
clone_size: -
d_call: -
cdr3_aa: CASSRTGTASSYEQYF
cdr3_nt: TGTGCCAGCAGCCGGACTGGGACGGCGTCCTCCTACGAGCAGTACTTC

v_call: TRBV28
j_call: TRBJ2-7
clone_size: once
d_call: -
cdr3_aa: CASREQGREYEQYF
cdr3_nt: TGTGCCAGCAGGGAACAGGGTCGGGAATACGAGCAGTACTTC

v_call: TRBV2
j_call: TRBJ1-1
clone_size: -
d_call: TRBD1
cdr3_aa: CASRTSGGHTEAFF
cdr3_nt: TGTGCCAGCAGGACTTCAGGGGGCCACACTGAAGCTTTCTTT

v_call: TRBV7-9
j_call: TRBJ2-7
clone_size: -
d_call: TRBD2
cdr3_aa: CASSFIPSGRAYEQYF
cdr3_nt: TGTGCCAGCAGCTTTATTCCTAGCGGGAGAGCCTACGAGCAGTACTTC

v_call: TRBV18
j_call: TRBJ1-4
clone_size: -
d_call: -
cdr3_aa: CASSPISATNEKLFF
cdr3_nt: TGTGCCAGCTCACCCATTTCGGCAACTAATGAAAAACTGTTTTTT

v_call: TRBV27
j_call: TRBJ1-6
clone_size: -
d_call: -
cdr3_aa: CASSFRQPSRLPLHF
cdr3_nt: TGTGCCAGCAGTTTTCGGCAGCCGAGCCGTCTCCCCCTCCACTTT